This T cell receptor beta chain was captured by sequencing in a study of cytomegalovirus exposure and HLA in healthy donors. The length of the CDR3 is 13 residues. In regard to this clone: The antigen is undetermined.

The PCR was carried out with 60 Vbeta primers and 13 Jbeta primers. Assay: immunoSEQ multiplex PCR; the TCRdb copy retains only in-frame clones and omits some. In the table there are around 120,000 clones, more than 70% of which are singletons. Notes on the study in general: Productive rates of about 87% or about 30% were seen for most TCR beta V segments in an earlier analysis.

The sample comprised PBMCs. The chain links TRBV21-1 to TRBJ2-3; TRBD1 is taken as the D call from the table, unchecked against the DNA. TRBV21-1 represents a pseudogene. This clonotype was obtained from a man aged 45-60 years in good health and CMV-seronegative. Here the CDR3 DNA reads TGTGCCGGGACAGCCCTCCGCGCAGATACGCAGTATTTT. This gives the protein CAGTALRADTQYF.